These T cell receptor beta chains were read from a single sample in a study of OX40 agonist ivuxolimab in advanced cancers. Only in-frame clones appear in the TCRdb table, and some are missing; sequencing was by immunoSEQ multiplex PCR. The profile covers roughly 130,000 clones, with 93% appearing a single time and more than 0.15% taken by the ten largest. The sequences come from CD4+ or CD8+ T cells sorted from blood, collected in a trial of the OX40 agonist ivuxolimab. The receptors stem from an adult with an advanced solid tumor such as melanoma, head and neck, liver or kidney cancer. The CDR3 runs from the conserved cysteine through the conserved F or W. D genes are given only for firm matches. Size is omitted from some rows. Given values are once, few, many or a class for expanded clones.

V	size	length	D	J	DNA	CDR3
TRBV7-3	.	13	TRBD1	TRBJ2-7	TGTGCCAGCAGCTTGGACAGGGGCTACGAGCAGTACTTC	CASSLDRGYEQYF
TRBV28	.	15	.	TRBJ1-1	TGTGCCAGCAGTTTATACGGGGGGCGGCCCACTGAAGCTTTCTTT	CASSLYGGRPTEAFF
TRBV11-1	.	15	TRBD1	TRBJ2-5	TGTGCCAGCAGTTTCGGACAGGGGCCAGAAGAGACCCAGTACTTC	CASSFGQGPEETQYF
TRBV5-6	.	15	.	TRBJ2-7	TGTGCCAGCAGTCCGCAAACCACTCCACCTTACGAGCAGTACTTC	CASSPQTTPPYEQYF
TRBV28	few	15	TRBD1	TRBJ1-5	TGTGCCAGCAGTTTCCAAGACAGGGACTATCAGCCCCAGCATTTT	CASSFQDRDYQPQHF
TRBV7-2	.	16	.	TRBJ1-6	TGTGCCAGCAGCTTAACCCCGGGGGCGGTTGATTCACCCCTCCACTTT	CASSLTPGAVDSPLHF
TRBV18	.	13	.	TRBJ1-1	TGTGCCAGCTCCCGGGGTTCGAACACTGAAGCTTTCTTT	CASSRGSNTEAFF
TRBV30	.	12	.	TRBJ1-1	TGTGCCTGGACTCGTGGGAACACTGAAGCTTTCTTT	CAWTRGNTEAFF
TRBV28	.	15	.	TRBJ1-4	TGTGCCAGCAGTTTAGGGGGGGGGACTAATGAAAAACTGTTTTTT	CASSLGGGTNEKLFF
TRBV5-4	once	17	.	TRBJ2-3	TGTGCCAGCAGCTTGCCGCGGGTGCGACCCGGGACAGATACGCAGTATTTT	CASSLPRVRPGTDTQYF
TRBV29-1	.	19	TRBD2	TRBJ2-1	TGCAGCGTTGAGGGGGGACTAGCGGGAGGGCCGGGTGGCTACAATGAGCAGTTCTTC	CSVEGGLAGGPGGYNEQFF
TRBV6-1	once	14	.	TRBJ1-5	TGTGCCAGCAGTGAACAGTATAGCAATCAGCCCCAGCATTTT	CASSEQYSNQPQHF
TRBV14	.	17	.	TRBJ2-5	TGTGCCAGCAGCCAAGGGGGGCTACAGGGGAGGCGCGAGACCCAGTACTTC	CASSQGGLQGRRETQYF
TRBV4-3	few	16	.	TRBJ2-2	TGCGCCAGCAGCCAAAATGACAGATCGAACACCGGGGAGCTGTTTTTT	CASSQNDRSNTGELFF
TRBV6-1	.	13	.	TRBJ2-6	TGTGCCAGCAGTGCCCGTGGGGCCAACGTCCTGACTTTC	CASSARGANVLTF
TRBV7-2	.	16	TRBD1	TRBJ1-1	TGTGCCAGCAGCGTCTACAGGGGGACGAAGAACACTGAAGCTTTCTTT	CASSVYRGTKNTEAFF
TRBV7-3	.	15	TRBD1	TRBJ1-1	TGTGCCAGCAGCTCTTCCGGGACAGGGGAATCTGAAGCTTTCTTT	CASSSSGTGESEAFF
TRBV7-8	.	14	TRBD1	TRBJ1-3	TGTGCCAGCAGCTTAAGTGGCAGGGGGAACACCATATATTTT	CASSLSGRGNTIYF
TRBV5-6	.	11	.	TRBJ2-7	TGTGCCAGCAGCTTGGGTTTCGAGCAGTACTTC	CASSLGFEQYF
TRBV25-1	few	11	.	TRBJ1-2	TGTGCCAGCAGCCCCGGCCGGCGGATAACCTTC	CASSPGRRITF
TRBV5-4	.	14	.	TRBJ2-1	TGTGCCAGCAGCTCTGGAGCTAGCTTCAATGAGCAGTTCTTC	CASSSGASFNEQFF
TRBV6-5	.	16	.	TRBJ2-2	TGTGCCAGCAGTTACAGACCCTCCGCGAACACCGGGGAGCTGTTTTTT	CASSYRPSANTGELFF
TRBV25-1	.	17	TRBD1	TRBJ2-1	TGTGCCAGCAGTGACGCTTTACCCGGGACAGGGAGCAATGAGCAGTTCTTC	CASSDALPGTGSNEQFF
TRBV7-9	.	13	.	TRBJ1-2	TGTGCCAGCAGCTTAGGCCCTCTTTATGGCTACACCTTC	CASSLGPLYGYTF
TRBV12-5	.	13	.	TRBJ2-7	TGTGCTAGTGCCCATGACAGATCCTACGAGCAGTACTTC	CASAHDRSYEQYF
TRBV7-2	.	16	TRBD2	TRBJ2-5	TGTGCCAGCAGCTTAATGCTAGCGGGGATACAAGAGACCCAGTACTTC	CASSLMLAGIQETQYF
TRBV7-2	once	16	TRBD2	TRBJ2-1	TGTGCCAGCAGCTTTTCTAGCGGGAGGGCCTACAATGAGCAGTTCTTC	CASSFSSGRAYNEQFF
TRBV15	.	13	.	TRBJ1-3	TGTGCCACCAGCAGCGAGAAGGGAAACACCATATATTTT	CATSSEKGNTIYF
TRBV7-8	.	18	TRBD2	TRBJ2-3	TGTGCCAGCAGCTTACGCCACGTAGCGGGAGCCATCACAGATACGCAGTATTTT	CASSLRHVAGAITDTQYF
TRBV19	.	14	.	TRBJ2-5	TGTGCCAGTAGTATAGGGGGGAACCAAGAGACCCAGTACTTC	CASSIGGNQETQYF
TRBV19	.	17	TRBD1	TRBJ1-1	TGTGCCAGTAGTATTGCGGCAGCCGGGACAGTCTACACTGAAGCTTTCTTT	CASSIAAAGTVYTEAFF
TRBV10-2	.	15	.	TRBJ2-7	TGCGCCAGCAGTGACCGGACACCTTCCTCCTACGAGCAGTACTTC	CASSDRTPSSYEQYF
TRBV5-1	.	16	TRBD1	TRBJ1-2	TGCGCCAGCAGCGGGACAGGGGGCGCTCCTAACTATGGCTACACCTTC	CASSGTGGAPNYGYTF
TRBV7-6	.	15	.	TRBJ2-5	TGTGCCAGCAGCCCTTCTAGGGGCGGCCAAGAGACCCAGTACTTC	CASSPSRGGQETQYF
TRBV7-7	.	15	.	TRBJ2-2	TGTGCCAGCAGACCTACTAATCAGGGGACCGGGGAGCTGTTTTTT	CASRPTNQGTGELFF
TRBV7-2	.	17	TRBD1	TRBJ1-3	TGTGCCAGCAGCCCACGTCCCCGGACAGGGGAAGGAAACACCATATATTTT	CASSPRPRTGEGNTIYF
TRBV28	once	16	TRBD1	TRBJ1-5	TGTGCCAGCAGTTTCCTATACAGGGGCGGAGATCAGCCCCAGCATTTT	CASSFLYRGGDQPQHF
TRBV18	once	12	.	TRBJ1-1	TGTGCCAGCTCGGCGGGGGGGGCTGAAGCTTTCTTT	CASSAGGAEAFF
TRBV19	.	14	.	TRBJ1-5	TGTGCCAGTAGTATTGCAGGGACCAATCAGCCCCAGCATTTT	CASSIAGTNQPQHF
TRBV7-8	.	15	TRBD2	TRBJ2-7	TGTGCCAGCAGCCCGCGACTAGCGGGATTTCCCGAGCAGTACTTC	CASSPRLAGFPEQYF
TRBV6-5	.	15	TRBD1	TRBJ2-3	TGTGCCAGCAGTTACGACAGGGGGCTAACAGATACGCAGTATTTT	CASSYDRGLTDTQYF
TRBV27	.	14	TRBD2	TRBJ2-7	TGTGCCAGCAGTTTACCCATGGCGGGAGCCGAGCAGTACTTC	CASSLPMAGAEQYF
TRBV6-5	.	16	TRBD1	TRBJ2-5	TGTGCCAGCAGTTACGCTAAGGGACAGCGCGAGGAGACCCAGTACTTC	CASSYAKGQREETQYF
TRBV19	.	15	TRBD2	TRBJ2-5	TGTGCCAGTAGTATTACGGGGGGGCCTCGGGAGACCCAGTACTTC	CASSITGGPRETQYF
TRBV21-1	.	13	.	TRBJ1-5	TGCGACAGACTTTCTTATAGCAATCAGCCCCAGCATTTT	CDRLSYSNQPQHF
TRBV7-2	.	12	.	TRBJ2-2	TGTGCCAGCAGGATGGCGGCCGGGGAGCTGTTTTTT	CASRMAAGELFF